This entry lists 14 T cell receptor beta chains sequenced from one sample in a study of T cell repertoires and Cas9 in healthy adults. TCRdb's table, derived via immunoSEQ multiplex PCR, lists solely in-frame clones and lacks some. Of tens of thousands of clones listed, roughly 90% are singletons. Sequencing used CD4+ effector T cells (CD127+, CD25-, CD137-, CD154-) from PBMCs; culture status not recorded. The receptor set was obtained from a human donor in good health.

A remark on this clone: One end of the junction does not line up with germline, which may come from a read error. The chain uses TRBV6-5 and TRBJ2-5; unclear D gene. This CDR3 spans 12 amino acids. Germline assignment: CDR1 MNHEY and CDR2 SVGAGI. The CDR3: CASSSPQKTQYF. DNA of the CDR3: TGTGCCAGCAGTTCCCCCCAAAAGACCCAGTACTTC.

V is TRBV5-6 and J is TRBJ1-6; 10 nucleotides match TRBD1. Unmatched junction bases numbered 4, after V lost 5 bases and J lost 5 bases. Germline V gene data show CDR1 as SGHDT and CDR2 as YYEEEE. The CDR3 is 15 residues long. This CDR3 reads CASRVDRGDNSPLHF. The CDR3 DNA is TGTGCCAGCAGGGTGGACAGGGGGGATAATTCACCCCTCCACTTT.

V is TRBV28 and J is TRBJ2-7, with D unclear. The ends were cut back, 2 bases at V and 5 bases at J, with 10 bases in the middle. Germline lookup yields CDR1 MDHEN and CDR2 SYDVKM. The CDR3 is 13 residues long. CDR3 sequence (DNA): TGTGCCAGCAGTTTACTGCCCAACAACGAGCAGTACTTC. This translates into CASSLLPNNEQYF. The entire variable domain, with the rest obtained from reference TRBV28 and TRBJ2-7, is as follows: DVKVTQSSRYLVKRTGEKVFLECVQDMDHENMFWYRQDPGLGLRLIYFSYDVKMKEKGDIPEGYSVSREKKERFSLILESASTNQTSMYLCASSLLPNNEQYFGPGTRLTVT.

CDR3 sequence reads: CASSLSLREANSYNEQFF. CDR3 in DNA: TGTGCCAGCAGTTTAAGCCTCCGGGAAGCGAACTCCTACAATGAGCAGTTCTTC. The J gene is TRBJ2-1, the V gene TRBV28, with a tentative D call TRBD2 (5 bases). The CDR3 runs 18 residues. Per the germline V gene, CDR1 is MDHEN and CDR2 is SYDVKM. V lost 2 bases to trimming and J lost 0 bases, with 17 bases between them.

With regard to this clone: An end of the junction does not agree with germline; a read error may underlie this. V usage is TRBV2 and J usage is TRBJ2-5; D not resolved. Per germline, CDR1 SNHLY and CDR2 FYNNEI. The CDR3 is made up of 14 amino acids. DNA of the CDR3: TGTGCCAGCAGGGAAGGCGTAGGGTGGGAGACCCAGTACTTC. This encodes CASREGVGWETQYF.

This chain joins TRBV19 and TRBJ2-5, with TRBD2 matching over 10 bases. Germline V lookup: CDR1 LNHDA, CDR2 SQIVND (reference sequence). The CDR3 contains 15 residues. J gave up 2 bases and V 3 bases, and 3 bases lay outside the gene matches. The CDR3 bases are TGTGCCAGTAGTATGGTAGCGGGGGGACAAGAGACCCAGTACTTC. It specifies CASSMVAGGQETQYF.

This chain links TRBV29-1 with TRBJ1-2, with TRBD1 as a possible D gene (6 bases). The CDR3 runs to 13 residues. V was clipped by 0 bases and J by 5 bases, with 10 bases between them. Germline CDR1 and CDR2: SQVTM and ANQGSEA. CDR3 amino acids: CSVEDRGKYGYTF. DNA of the CDR3: TGCAGCGTTGAAGACAGGGGAAAGTATGGCTACACCTTC.

As for this clone: This sample also contains other DNA sequences that code for the same CDR3. J is TRBJ2-2 and V is TRBV5-6; 7 positions agree with TRBD1. The CDR3 totals 15 residues. The germline V gene has CDR1 SGHDT and CDR2 YYEEEE. The trim removed 4 bases at V and 2 bases at J, leaving 5 bases unmatched. The CDR3 bases are TGTGCCAGCAGCCAAGGGACAGTCAACACCGGGGAGCTGTTTTTT. Protein sequence: CASSQGTVNTGELFF.

The chain uses TRBV2 and TRBJ2-5; 10 bases map to TRBD1. Losses at the gene ends were 5 bases for V and 0 bases for J; bases not matched to a gene: 9. CDR1 is SNHLY and CDR2 is FYNNEI in the germline V gene. CDR3 length: 17 amino acids. The CDR3 region is CASSRRTGGSYQETQYF. CDR3 DNA sequence: TGTGCCAGCAGTCGTCGGACAGGGGGATCGTACCAAGAGACCCAGTACTTC.

The chain uses TRBV7-2 and TRBJ1-2, with unresolved D. CDR1 is SGHTA and CDR2 is FQGNSA in the germline V gene. Trimming removed 5 bases at V and 8 bases at J, with 15 bases between. This CDR3 region has 13 residues. The CDR3 is CASSPWATVGYTF. The DNA for the CDR3 is TGTGCCAGCAGCCCATGGGCCACAGTCGGCTACACCTTC.

The rearrangement joins TRBV6-5 to TRBJ1-1, with 9 bases fitting TRBD1. The CDR3 sequence is 13 residues long. The germline V gene has CDR1 MNHEY and CDR2 SVGAGI. J was trimmed by 7 bases and V by 5 bases; bases with no gene match: 5. Written as DNA, the CDR3 is TGTGCCAGCAGTCTACAGGGGGCGTTTGAAGCTTTCTTT. Residues: CASSLQGAFEAFF.

The V call is TRBV19, the J call TRBJ1-6; TRBD1 matches at 7 bases. Losses at the gene ends were 6 bases for V and 5 bases for J; bases not matched to a gene: 10. Germline values: CDR1 LNHDA, CDR2 SQIVND (reference sequence). The CDR3 runs 16 residues. The CDR3 protein is CASRPKGQRDNSPLHF. As DNA, the CDR3 is TGTGCCAGTAGACCAAAGGGACAGAGAGATAATTCACCCCTCCACTTT.

The V gene is TRBV20-1, the J gene TRBJ2-1; 8 bases match TRBD1. Trimming cost V 6 bases and J 9 bases; bases outside gene matches: 4. The germline V gene has CDR1 DFQATT and CDR2 SNEGSKA (reference sequence). The CDR3 loop spans 11 amino acids. The CDR3 coding sequence is TGCAGTGCCCAGGGGGCGGCTGAGCAGTTCTTC. This translates into CSAQGAAEQFF.

This chain connects TRBV5-1 to TRBJ1-2; perhaps TRBD1 as D (5 bases). Germline values: CDR1 SGHRS, CDR2 YFSETQ. This CDR3 has 15 residues. The V end lost 0 bases, the J end lost 0 bases, and 9 bases lay between the germline ends. As DNA, the CDR3 is TGCGCCAGCAGCTTGGCCGAGGGGCCTAACTATGGCTACACCTTC. This gives the protein CASSLAEGPNYGYTF. The full variable domain, its missing parts supplied by reference TRBV5-1 and TRBJ1-2, is KAGVTQTPRYLIKTRGQQVTLSCSPISGHRSVSWYQQTPGQGLQFLFEYFSETQRNKGNFPGRFSGRQFSNSRSEMNVSTLELGDSALYLCASSLAEGPNYGYTFGSGTRLTVV.